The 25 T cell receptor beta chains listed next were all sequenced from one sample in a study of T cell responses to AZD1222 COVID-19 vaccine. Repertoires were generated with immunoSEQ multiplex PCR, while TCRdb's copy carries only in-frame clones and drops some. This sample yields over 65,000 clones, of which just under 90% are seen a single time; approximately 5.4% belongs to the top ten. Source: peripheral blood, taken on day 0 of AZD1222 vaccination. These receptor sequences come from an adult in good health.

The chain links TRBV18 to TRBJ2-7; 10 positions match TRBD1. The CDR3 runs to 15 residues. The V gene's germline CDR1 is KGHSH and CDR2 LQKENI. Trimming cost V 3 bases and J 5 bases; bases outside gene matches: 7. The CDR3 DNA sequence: TGTGCCAGCTCACCTCAACGGGACAGGGGCCACGAGCAGTACTTC. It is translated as CASSPQRDRGHEQYF.

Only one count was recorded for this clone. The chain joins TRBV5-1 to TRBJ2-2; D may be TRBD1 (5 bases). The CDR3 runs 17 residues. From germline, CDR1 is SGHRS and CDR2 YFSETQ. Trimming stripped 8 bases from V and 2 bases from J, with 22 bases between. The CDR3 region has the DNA TGCGCCAGAACTTCGGCAGGGTTTATTGAAAACACCGGGGAGCTGTTTTTT. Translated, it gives CARTSAGFIENTGELFF.

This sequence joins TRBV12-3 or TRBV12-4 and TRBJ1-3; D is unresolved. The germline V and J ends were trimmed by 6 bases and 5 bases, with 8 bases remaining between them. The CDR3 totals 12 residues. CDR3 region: CASSLYRNTIYF. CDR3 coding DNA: TGTGCCAGCAGCTTGTATCGAAACACCATATATTTT.

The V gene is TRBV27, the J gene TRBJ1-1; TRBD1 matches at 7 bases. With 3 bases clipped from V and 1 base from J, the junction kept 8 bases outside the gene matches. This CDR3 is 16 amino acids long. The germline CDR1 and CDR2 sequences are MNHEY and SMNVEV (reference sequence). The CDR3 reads CASSFFSNRGNTEAFF. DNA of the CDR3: TGTGCCAGCAGTTTTTTCTCCAACAGGGGGAACACTGAAGCTTTCTTT.

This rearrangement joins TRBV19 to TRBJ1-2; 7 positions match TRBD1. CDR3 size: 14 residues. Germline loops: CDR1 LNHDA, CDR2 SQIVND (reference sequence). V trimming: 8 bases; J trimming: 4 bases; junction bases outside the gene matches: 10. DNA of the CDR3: TGTGCCAGTTCCACGGCAGGGGGTTTCTATGGCTACACCTTC. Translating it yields CASSTAGGFYGYTF. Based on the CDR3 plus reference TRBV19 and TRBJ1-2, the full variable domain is DGGITQSPKYLFRKEGQNVTLSCEQNLNHDAMYWYRQDPGQGLRLIYYSQIVNDFQKGDIAEGYSVSREKKESFPLTVTSAQKNPTAFYLCASSTAGGFYGYTFGSGTRLTVV.

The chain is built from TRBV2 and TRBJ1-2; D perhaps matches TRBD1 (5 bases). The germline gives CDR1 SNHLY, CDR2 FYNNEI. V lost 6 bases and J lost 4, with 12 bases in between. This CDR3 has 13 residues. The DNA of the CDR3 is TGTGCCAGCAGGGACCAGGGACCCTATGGCTACACCTTC. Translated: CASRDQGPYGYTF.

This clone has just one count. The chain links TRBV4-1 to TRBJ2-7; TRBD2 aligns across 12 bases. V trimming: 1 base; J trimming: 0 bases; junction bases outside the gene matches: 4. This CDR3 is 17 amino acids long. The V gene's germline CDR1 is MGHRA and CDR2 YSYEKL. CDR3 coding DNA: TGCGCCAGCAGCCAAGGACTAGCGGGGGCTTCCTCCTACGAGCAGTACTTC. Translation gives CASSQGLAGASSYEQYF.

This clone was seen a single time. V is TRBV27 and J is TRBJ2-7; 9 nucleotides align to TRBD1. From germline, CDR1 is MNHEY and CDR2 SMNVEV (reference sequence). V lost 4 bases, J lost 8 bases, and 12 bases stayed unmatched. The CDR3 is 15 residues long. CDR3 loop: CASSSPGQGALKQYF. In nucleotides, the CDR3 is TGTGCCAGCAGTTCCCCGGGACAGGGAGCTTTGAAGCAGTACTTC.

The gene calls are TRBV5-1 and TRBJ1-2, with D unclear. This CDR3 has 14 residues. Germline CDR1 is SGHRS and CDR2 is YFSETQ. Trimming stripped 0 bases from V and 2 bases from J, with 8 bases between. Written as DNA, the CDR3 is TGCGCCAGCAGCTTGGCCACTAGCAACTATGGCTACACCTTC. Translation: CASSLATSNYGYTF.

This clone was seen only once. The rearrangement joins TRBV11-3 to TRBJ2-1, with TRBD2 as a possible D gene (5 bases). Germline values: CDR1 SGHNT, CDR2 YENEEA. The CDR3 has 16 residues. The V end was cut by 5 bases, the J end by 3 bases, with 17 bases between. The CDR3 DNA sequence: TGTGCCAGCAGCGGAAGAATTAGCGAGAACTACAATGAGCAGTTCTTC. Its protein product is CASSGRISENYNEQFF.

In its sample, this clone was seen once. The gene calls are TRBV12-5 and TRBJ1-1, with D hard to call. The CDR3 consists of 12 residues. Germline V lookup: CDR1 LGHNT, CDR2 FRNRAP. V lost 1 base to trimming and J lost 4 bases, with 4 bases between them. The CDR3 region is CASGLGVTEAFF. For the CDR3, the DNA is TGTGCTAGTGGTTTGGGAGTCACTGAAGCTTTCTTT.

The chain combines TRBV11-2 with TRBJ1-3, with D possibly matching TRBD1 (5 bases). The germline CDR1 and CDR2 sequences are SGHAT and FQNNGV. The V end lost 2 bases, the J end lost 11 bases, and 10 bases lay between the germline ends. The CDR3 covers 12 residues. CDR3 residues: CASSLRDLAIYF. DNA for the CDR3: TGTGCCAGCAGCTTAAGGGACTTGGCCATATATTTT.

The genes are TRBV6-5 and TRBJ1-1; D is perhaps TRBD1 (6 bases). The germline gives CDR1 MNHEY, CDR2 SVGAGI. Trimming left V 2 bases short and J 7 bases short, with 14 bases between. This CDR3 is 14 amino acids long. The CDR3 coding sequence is TGTGCCAGCAGTTACAGGGTTAAACAGGGTGAAGCTTTCTTT. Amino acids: CASSYRVKQGEAFF.

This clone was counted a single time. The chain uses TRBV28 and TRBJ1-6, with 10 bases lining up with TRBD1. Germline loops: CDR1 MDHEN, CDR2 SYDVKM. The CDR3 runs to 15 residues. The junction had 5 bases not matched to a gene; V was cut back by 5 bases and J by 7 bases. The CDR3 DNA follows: TGTGCCAGCAGTCCCGGGACAGGGGTAAATTCACCCCTCCACTTT. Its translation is CASSPGTGVNSPLHF.

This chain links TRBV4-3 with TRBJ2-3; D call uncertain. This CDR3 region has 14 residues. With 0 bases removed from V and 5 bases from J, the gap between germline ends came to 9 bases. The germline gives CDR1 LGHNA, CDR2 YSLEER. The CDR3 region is CASSQDLRLDTQYF. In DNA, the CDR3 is TGCGCCAGCAGCCAAGATCTACGCCTAGATACGCAGTATTTT.

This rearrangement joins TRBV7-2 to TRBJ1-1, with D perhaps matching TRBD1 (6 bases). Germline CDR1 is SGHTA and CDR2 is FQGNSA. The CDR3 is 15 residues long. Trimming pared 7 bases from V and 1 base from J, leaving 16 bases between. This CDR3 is CASNMGGAGNTEAFF. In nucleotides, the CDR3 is TGTGCCAGCAACATGGGGGGCGCGGGGAACACTGAAGCTTTCTTT.

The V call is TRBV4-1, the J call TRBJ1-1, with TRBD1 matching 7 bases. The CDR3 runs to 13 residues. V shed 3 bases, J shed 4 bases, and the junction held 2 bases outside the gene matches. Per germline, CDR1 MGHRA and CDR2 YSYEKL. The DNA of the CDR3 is TGCGCCAGCAGCCAGAAGGGGGCCACTGAAGCTTTCTTT. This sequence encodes CASSQKGATEAFF.

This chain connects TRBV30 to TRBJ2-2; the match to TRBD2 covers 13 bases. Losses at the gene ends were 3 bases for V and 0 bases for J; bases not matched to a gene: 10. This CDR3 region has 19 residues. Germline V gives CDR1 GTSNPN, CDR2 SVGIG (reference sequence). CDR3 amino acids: CAWRRGTSGVSANTGELFF. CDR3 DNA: TGTGCCTGGAGGAGAGGGACTAGCGGGGTCTCGGCGAACACCGGGGAGCTGTTTTTT. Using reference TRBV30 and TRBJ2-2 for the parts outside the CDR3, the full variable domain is SQTIHQWPATLVQPVGSPLSLECTVEGTSNPNLYWYRQAAGRGLQLLFYSVGIGQISSEVPQNLSASRPQDRQFILSSKKLLLSDSGFYLCAWRRGTSGVSANTGELFFGEGSRLTVL.

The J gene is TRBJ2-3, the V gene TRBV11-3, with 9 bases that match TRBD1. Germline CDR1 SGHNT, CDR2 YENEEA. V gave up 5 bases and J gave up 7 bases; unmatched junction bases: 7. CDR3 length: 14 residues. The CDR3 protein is CASSTHRGQNTQYF. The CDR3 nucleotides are TGTGCCAGCAGCACCCACAGGGGGCAAAATACGCAGTATTTT.

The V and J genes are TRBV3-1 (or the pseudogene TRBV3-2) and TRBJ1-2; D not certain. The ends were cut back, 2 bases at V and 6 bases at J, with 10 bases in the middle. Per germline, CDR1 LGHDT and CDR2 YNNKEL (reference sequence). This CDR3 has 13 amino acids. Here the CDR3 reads CASSQQRSHGYTF. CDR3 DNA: TGTGCCAGCAGCCAACAAAGATCCCATGGCTACACCTTC.

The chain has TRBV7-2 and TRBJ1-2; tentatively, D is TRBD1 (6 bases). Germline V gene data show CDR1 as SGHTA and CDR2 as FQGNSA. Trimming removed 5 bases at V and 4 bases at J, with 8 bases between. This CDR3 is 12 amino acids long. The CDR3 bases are TGTGCCAGCAGCCCGACAGGCTATGGCTACACCTTC. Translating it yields CASSPTGYGYTF.

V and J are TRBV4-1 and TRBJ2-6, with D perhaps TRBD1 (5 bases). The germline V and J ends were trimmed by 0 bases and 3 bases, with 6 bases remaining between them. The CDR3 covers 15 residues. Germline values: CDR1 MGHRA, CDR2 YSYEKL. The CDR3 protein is CASSQDRGGANVLTF. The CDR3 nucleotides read TGCGCCAGCAGCCAAGATAGGGGTGGGGCCAACGTCCTGACTTTC.

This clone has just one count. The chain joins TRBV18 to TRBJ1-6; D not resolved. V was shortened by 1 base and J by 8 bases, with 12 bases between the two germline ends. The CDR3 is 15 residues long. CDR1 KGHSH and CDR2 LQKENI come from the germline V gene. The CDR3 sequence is CASSPQGGQYSPLHF. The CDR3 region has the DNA TGTGCCAGCTCACCACAGGGAGGCCAATATTCACCCCTCCACTTT. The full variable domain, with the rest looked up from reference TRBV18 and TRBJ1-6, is NAGVMQNPRHLVRRRGQEARLRCSPMKGHSHVYWYRQLPEEGLKFMVYLQKENIIDESGMPKERFSAEFPKEGPSILRIQQVVRGDSAAYFCASSPQGGQYSPLHFGNGTRLTVT.

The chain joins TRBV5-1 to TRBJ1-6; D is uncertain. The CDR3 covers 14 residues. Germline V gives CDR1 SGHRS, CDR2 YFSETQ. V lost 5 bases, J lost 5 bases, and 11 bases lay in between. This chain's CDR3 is CASSRNGDNSPLHF. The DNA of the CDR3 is TGCGCCAGCAGTAGGAACGGCGATAATTCACCCCTCCACTTT.

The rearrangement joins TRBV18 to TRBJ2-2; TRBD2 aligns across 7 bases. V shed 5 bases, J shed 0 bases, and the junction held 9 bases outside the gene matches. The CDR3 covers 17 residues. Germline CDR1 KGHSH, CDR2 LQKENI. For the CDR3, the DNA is TGTGCCAGCTCATCCTCTCTGGGGAGGGCGAACACCGGGGAGCTGTTTTTT. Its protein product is CASSSSLGRANTGELFF.